The 2 T cell receptor beta chains in this list originate from one sample, sequenced in a study of blood T cell repertoires in COVID-19. Repertoires were generated with immunoSEQ multiplex PCR, while TCRdb's copy carries only in-frame clones and drops some. The sample consists of roughly 230,000 clones, around 83% of them appearing once. Sequencing was carried out using peripheral blood. These receptors originate from a woman in her forties or fifties with acute or convalescent COVID-19.

The V and J genes are TRBV7-2 and TRBJ2-7, with TRBD1 as a possible D gene (6 bases). Germline loops: CDR1 SGHTA, CDR2 FQGNSA. Deletions cut 5 bases from V and 2 bases from J, with 13 bases between. The CDR3 covers 14 residues. The CDR3 protein is CASSPPDSPYEQYF. CDR3 nucleotide sequence: TGTGCCAGCAGCCCCCCGGACAGCCCCTACGAGCAGTACTTC. Together with reference TRBV7-2 and TRBJ2-7, the CDR3 gives the full variable domain: GAGVSQSPSNKVTEKGKDVELRCDPISGHTALYWYRQSLGQGLEFLIYFQGNSAPDKSGLPSDRFSAERTGGSVSTLTIQRTQQEDSAVYLCASSPPDSPYEQYFGPGTRLTVT.

The chain recombines TRBV24-1 with TRBJ1-2; D ambiguous. Germline V gene lookup returns CDR1 KGHDR and CDR2 SFDVKD. V lost 5 bases and J 5 bases, leaving 8 bases between the germline ends. The CDR3 runs 12 residues. The CDR3 is CATSANRYGYTF. The CDR3 bases are TGTGCCACCAGTGCTAACAGATATGGCTACACCTTC.